The 5 T cell receptor beta chains reported below all come from one sample, sequenced in a study of T cell repertoires in cytomegalovirus infection. TCRdb itself ran the reads through MiXCR, one entry per CDR3 protein. Here the sample spans just over 300,000 distinct CDR3 sequences, 15% to 20% being singletons. The sample taken for sequencing was PBMCs. These receptors came from a human donor in good health (CMV status not recorded). Some clones in this sample may be carry-over from other donors' samples.

Only a few counts were recorded for this clonotype. The rearrangement links TRBV15 to TRBJ2-1; the D gene is possibly TRBD2 (7 bases). CDR3 size: 16 residues. Trimming left V 0 bases short and J 4 bases short, with 13 bases between. CDR1 is LNHNV and CDR2 is YYDKDF in the germline V gene (reference sequence). The CDR3 is CATSRDRGGLYNEQFF. CDR3 coding DNA: TGTGCCACCAGCAGAGATCGCGGGGGCCTTTACAATGAGCAGTTCTTC.

In this sample, this clonotype turned up many times. The rearrangement uses TRBV7-9 and TRBJ1-4; D not certain. The V end lost 0 bases, the J end lost 0 bases, and 8 bases lay between the germline ends. Germline V gene sequence: CDR1 SEHNR, CDR2 FQNEAQ (reference sequence). This CDR3 has 16 amino acids. This CDR3 reads CASSLAFQTTNEKLFF. The DNA for the CDR3 is TGTGCCAGCAGCTTAGCTTTCCAGACAACTAATGAAAAACTGTTTTTT.

This clonotype showed up just a few times. The V gene is TRBV6-1, the J gene TRBJ2-7; 10 bases match TRBD1. V lost 5 bases and J lost 2; bases outside the gene matches: 6. This CDR3 comprises 15 residues. From germline, CDR1 is MNHNS and CDR2 SASEGT. The chain's CDR3 is CASSFSGTGAYEQYF. CDR3 sequence (DNA): TGTGCCAGCAGTTTTTCCGGGACAGGGGCCTACGAGCAGTACTTC.

The chain links TRBV20-1 to TRBJ1-5; 8 bases fit TRBD1. CDR3 length equals 14 residues. After removal of 2 bases from V and 5 bases from J, the junction contained 5 bases not matched to a gene. Germline CDR1 DFQATT, CDR2 SNEGSKA (reference sequence). The CDR3 DNA follows: TGCAGTGCTAGAACGGACAGGGAAGATCAGCCCCAGCATTTT. It specifies CSARTDREDQPQHF.

This clonotype turned up a few times. The chain couples TRBV3-1 to TRBJ2-2, with 8 bases fitting TRBD2. Germline assignment: CDR1 LGHDT and CDR2 YNNKEL (reference sequence). The CDR3 extends over 18 amino acids. With V trimmed by 0 bases and J by 9 bases, 15 bases remained unmatched. In DNA form, the CDR3 reads TGTGCCAGCAGCCAAGATCTGCGACGGGGGGGCAGCCTCCGGGAGCTGTTTTTT. Its protein product is CASSQDLRRGGSLRELFF. The entire variable domain, with the rest obtained from reference TRBV3-1 and TRBJ2-2, is as follows: DTAVSQTPKYLVTQMGNDKSIKCEQNLGHDTMYWYKQDSKKFLKIMFSYNNKELIINETVPNRFSPKSPDKAHLNLHINSLELGDSAVYFCASSQDLRRGGSLRELFFGEGSRLTVL.